This TCR beta chain originates from a study of blood T cells in healthy people across ages. This clonotype was seen more than once but under ten times. Its target is not known. The CDR3 is 16 amino acids. V lost 2 bases to trimming and J lost 4 bases; unmatched junction nucleotides: 9. The donors, aged about 6 to 90, were healthy Caucasians from Russia. Findings of the study overall: The diversity estimates, figures obtained from one million T cells, were considered underestimates. Naive CD4+ cells and diversity were both higher in long-lived donors than in aged donors.

For the second PCR, which ran for about 6 to 12 cycles, a sample-barcoded 5' primer and a J-beta primer mix were used. The authors tagged each cDNA molecule using a template-switch adaptor with 12 random nucleotides. Each CDR3 protein gets one entry after TCRdb re-called the 5' RACE reads with MiXCR. The sample records around 800,000 distinct CDR3 sequences, roughly 50% being singletons. The receptor comes from a man older than 75 in good health. What was sequenced was blood. This chain links TRBV12-3 or TRBV12-4 with TRBJ2-3, with TRBD2 matching over 7 bases. The CDR3 bases are TGTGCCAGCAGTTTAAGCCTCCTAGCGGATTCAGATACGCAGTATTTT. It is translated as CASSLSLLADSDTQYF.